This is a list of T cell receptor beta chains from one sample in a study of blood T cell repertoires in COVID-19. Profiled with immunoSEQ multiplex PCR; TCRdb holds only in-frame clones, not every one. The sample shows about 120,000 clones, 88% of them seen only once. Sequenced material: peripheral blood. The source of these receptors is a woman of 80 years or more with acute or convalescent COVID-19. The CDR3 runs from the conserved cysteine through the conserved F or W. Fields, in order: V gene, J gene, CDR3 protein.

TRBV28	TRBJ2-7	CASSFPVTSGTPTYEQYF
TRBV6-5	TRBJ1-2	CASSPGPYGYTF
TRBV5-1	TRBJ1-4	CASSLEGQTNEKLFF
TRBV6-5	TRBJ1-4	CASSYSDRIVF
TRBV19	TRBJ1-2	CASKQGLGNGYTF
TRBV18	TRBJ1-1	CASSGERYGTEAFF
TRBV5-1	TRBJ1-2	CASSLAGTVDGYTF
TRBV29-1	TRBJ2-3	CSVGVIAGVDTQYF
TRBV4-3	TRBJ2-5	CASSQAERGKGGRRETQYF
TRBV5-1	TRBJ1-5	CASSLAPGLGQPQHF
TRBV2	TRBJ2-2	CASLFQGSGGELFF
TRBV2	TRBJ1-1	CASSEASTGEAFF
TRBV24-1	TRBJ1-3	CATSDGQGSSGNTIYF
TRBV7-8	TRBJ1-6	CASSLGGQGGNSPLHF
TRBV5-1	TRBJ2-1	CASAQQGSSYNEQFF
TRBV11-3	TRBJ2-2	CASSLGSGELFF
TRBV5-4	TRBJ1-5	CASSLDLRQPQHF
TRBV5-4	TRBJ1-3	CASSLGLAVSSGNTIYF
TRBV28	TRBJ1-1	CASSTWDRGLNTEAFF
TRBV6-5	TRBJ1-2	CASSSKGVTNYGYTF
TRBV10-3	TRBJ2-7	CAISLDRGRGEQYF
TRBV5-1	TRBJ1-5	CASSLGDRAPNQPQHF
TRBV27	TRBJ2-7	CASSPRTAYEQYF
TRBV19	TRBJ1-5	CASGRQGNQPQHF
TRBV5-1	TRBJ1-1	CASSLVGGNTEAFF
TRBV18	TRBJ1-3	CASSPADGGSGNTIYF
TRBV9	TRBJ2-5	CASSKSGGQETQYF
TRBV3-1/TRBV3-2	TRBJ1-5	CASSMTGGLLSNQPQHF
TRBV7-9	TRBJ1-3	CASSPDISGNTIYF
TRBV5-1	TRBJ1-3	CASSVSTGSGNTIYF
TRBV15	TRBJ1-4	CATSRGRREKLFF
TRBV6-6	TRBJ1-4	CASREGATNEKLFF
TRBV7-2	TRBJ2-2	CASSLGGDTGELFF
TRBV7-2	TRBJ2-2	CASSLERPGGHGELFF
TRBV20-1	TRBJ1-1	CSASLQLLNTEAFF
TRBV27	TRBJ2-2	CASGLGRGTGELFF
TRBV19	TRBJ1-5	CASRPGGTFNQPQHF
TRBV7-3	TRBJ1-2	CASSLTLNGQGGGYTF
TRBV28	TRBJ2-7	CASSSDGRSEQYF
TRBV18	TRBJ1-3	CASSPNGQLSGNTIYF
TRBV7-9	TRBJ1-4	CASSRGSTNEKLFF
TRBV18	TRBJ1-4	CASSPRQGTNEKLFF
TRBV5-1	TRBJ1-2	CASGEANYGYTF